This T cell receptor (beta chain) is drawn from a study of molecular identifiers for immune sequencing clone quantification. Study-level points and caveats: In naive cells, under 1% of molecules belonged to clones above 20 RNA copies, against over 98% in effector cells.

CDR3 length equals 12 residues. Trimming left V 3 bases short and J 8 bases short, with 7 bases between. CDR1 and CDR2 (germline): SEHNR, FQNEAQ (reference sequence). Using its own MiXCR run on the PCR reads, TCRdb lists one record per CDR3 protein. This sample has more than 70,000 distinct CDR3 sequences; over 20% occur once, and the top ten carry about 1%. Ten or more counts support this clonotype. As yet, its antigen is unknown. The clonotype was recovered from a human donor in good health. Some libraries in this study had Jurkat cell RNA spiked in. J is TRBJ2-2 and V is TRBV7-9, with D perhaps matching TRBD2 (5 bases). The sequencing input was naive CD8+ T cells from blood, with Jurkat cell RNA spiked in. The subset here: FACS-sorted CD8+CD4-CCR7+CD45RA+ naive T cells. The CDR3 DNA reads TGTGCCAGCAGCTTCACTAGAGGGGAGCTGTTTTTT. Translating gives CASSFTRGELFF.